A selection of T cell receptor beta chains follows, all from one sample in a study of blood T cell repertoires in COVID-19. Generated by immunoSEQ multiplex PCR, the TCRdb table keeps only in-frame clones and is missing some. The sample has approximately 210,000 clones, around four fifths seen once. Sequences were obtained from peripheral blood. These receptors were taken from a woman aged 40 to 50 with active or convalescent COVID-19. The CDR3 runs from the conserved cysteine through the conserved F or W. The D gene is left open where the match is weak. The size entry is marked missing in some rows and otherwise reads once, few, many or a size class.

v_call,clone_size,d_call,j_call,cdr3_aa,cdr3_nt
TRBV28,NA,NA,TRBJ1-2,CASRPGDYGYTF,TGTGCCAGCAGACCGGGGGACTATGGCTACACCTTC
TRBV9,NA,TRBD2,TRBJ2-3,CASSVGPLAGHTQYF,TGTGCCAGCAGCGTAGGGCCCCTAGCGGGTCATACGCAGTATTTT
TRBV11-1,NA,NA,TRBJ2-5,CASSLGAAGETQYF,TGTGCCAGCAGCTTAGGGGCGGCGGGAGAGACCCAGTACTTC
TRBV5-6,NA,NA,TRBJ1-2,CASSLVSYNYGYTF,TGTGCCAGCAGCTTGGTCAGTTATAACTATGGCTACACCTTC
TRBV10-3,NA,TRBD2,TRBJ2-5,CAISPGLAGGLRETQYF,TGTGCCATCAGTCCGGGACTAGCGGGGGGGTTAAGAGAGACCCAGTACTTC
TRBV5-4,NA,NA,TRBJ1-1,CASSLVGGNTEAFF,TGTGCCAGCAGCTTGGTGGGAGGGAACACTGAAGCTTTCTTT
TRBV9,few,NA,TRBJ2-1,CASSLGLASNEQFF,TGTGCCAGCAGTCTGGGGCTAGCGAGTAATGAGCAGTTCTTC
TRBV7-8,once,NA,TRBJ2-1,CASSLEVSVYNEQFF,TGTGCCAGCAGCTTAGAGGTTAGCGTCTACAATGAGCAGTTCTTC
TRBV30,NA,NA,TRBJ1-2,CAWFLPGHTDGYTF,TGTGCCTGGTTCCTACCGGGACATACTGATGGCTACACCTTC
TRBV10-2,NA,TRBD1,TRBJ1-2,CASSMDRVGGYTF,TGCGCCAGCAGTATGGACAGGGTCGGTGGCTACACCTTC
TRBV3-1/TRBV3-2,NA,TRBD2,TRBJ2-3,CASSQGLAGTPYF,TGTGCCAGCAGCCAAGGACTAGCGGGAACCCCGTATTTT
TRBV7-9,NA,NA,TRBJ2-7,CASSKIQGWNEQYF,TGTGCCAGCAGCAAAATACAGGGCTGGAACGAGCAGTACTTC
TRBV10-3,NA,NA,TRBJ2-1,CAISPSTGTQKANEQFF,TGTGCCATCAGCCCGAGCACCGGGACTCAGAAGGCCAATGAGCAGTTCTTC
TRBV28,NA,NA,TRBJ1-1,CASSLWGRVTTEAFF,TGTGCCAGCAGTTTATGGGGGCGAGTGACCACTGAAGCTTTCTTT
TRBV5-1,NA,TRBD1,TRBJ2-7,CASRPGTGAYEQYF,TGCGCCAGCAGACCCGGGACAGGGGCCTACGAGCAGTACTTC
TRBV27,few,NA,TRBJ2-1,CASSLSEGSGQFF,TGTGCCAGCAGTTTATCGGAGGGATCAGGGCAGTTCTTC
TRBV5-1,NA,TRBD1,TRBJ1-1,CASSLAGGMNTEAFF,TGCGCCAGCAGCTTGGCAGGGGGAATGAACACTGAAGCTTTCTTT
TRBV6-1,NA,NA,TRBJ1-1,CASSEAGMNTEAFF,TGTGCCAGCAGTGAGGCAGGAATGAACACTGAAGCTTTCTTT
TRBV30,NA,NA,TRBJ1-5,CAWSFSYSNQPQHF,TGTGCCTGGAGTTTCAGTTATAGCAATCAGCCCCAGCATTTT
TRBV7-2,once,NA,TRBJ1-1,CASSSLGRDTEAFF,TGTGCCAGCAGCTCCCTCGGGCGGGACACTGAAGCTTTCTTT
TRBV7-9,NA,NA,TRBJ2-7,CASSTDRYEQYF,TGTGCCAGCAGCACGGACAGATACGAGCAGTACTTC
TRBV6-5,NA,NA,TRBJ2-7,CASSYGNGPYEQYF,TGTGCCAGCAGTTACGGCAATGGGCCCTACGAGCAGTACTTC
TRBV13,NA,NA,TRBJ2-7,CASSLSILTVGSYEQYF,TGTGCCAGCAGCTTATCCATACTGACTGTTGGGTCCTACGAGCAGTACTTC
TRBV6-5,few,TRBD1,TRBJ1-2,CASSPGQGFYGYTF,TGTGCCAGCAGCCCGGGACAGGGTTTCTATGGCTACACCTTC
TRBV28,NA,NA,TRBJ2-2,CASIQGNTGELFF,TGTGCCAGCATCCAGGGCAACACCGGGGAGCTGTTTTTT
TRBV18,NA,NA,TRBJ1-5,CASSPPEEQPQHF,TGTGCCAGCTCACCACCGGAGGAACAGCCCCAGCATTTT
TRBV9,NA,TRBD2,TRBJ2-3,CASSGGTSGGNTQYF,TGTGCCAGCAGCGGGGGGACTAGCGGGGGAAATACGCAGTATTTT
TRBV4-3,NA,NA,TRBJ1-5,CASSQDTPRRGQPQHF,TGCGCCAGCAGCCAAGACACCCCGCGTAGAGGTCAGCCCCAGCATTTT
TRBV2,NA,TRBD1,TRBJ1-1,CASRDRTMNTEAFF,TGTGCCAGCAGGGACAGGACAATGAACACTGAAGCTTTCTTT
TRBV7-2,NA,NA,TRBJ2-3,CASSVLATDTQYF,TGTGCCAGCAGCGTTCTAGCGACAGATACGCAGTATTTT
TRBV24-1,NA,TRBD1,TRBJ1-5,CATGQGNDQPQHF,TGTGCCACTGGACAGGGTAATGATCAGCCCCAGCATTTT
TRBV7-9,NA,NA,TRBJ1-4,CASSLWRTATNEKLFF,TGTGCCAGCAGCTTATGGCGGACTGCAACTAATGAAAAACTGTTTTTT
TRBV6-2/TRBV6-3,NA,NA,TRBJ2-3,CASSYPKVGGPGDTQYF,TGTGCCAGCAGTTACCCCAAGGTCGGGGGGCCGGGAGATACGCAGTATTTT
TRBV6-4,NA,NA,TRBJ1-6,CASSTGWAYNSPLHF,TGTGCCAGCAGTACAGGGTGGGCCTATAATTCACCCCTCCACTTT
TRBV2,NA,TRBD1,TRBJ1-1,CASSDRVLNTEAFF,TGTGCCAGCTCGGACAGGGTTTTGAACACTGAAGCTTTCTTT
TRBV5-1,NA,TRBD1,TRBJ2-7,CASSLEATQVTGLGEQYF,TGCGCCAGCAGCTTGGAGGCAACACAAGTGACAGGGCTGGGCGAGCAGTACTTC
TRBV6-4,many,TRBD2,TRBJ2-6,CASKRGATSGANVLTF,TGTGCCAGCAAGCGGGGCGCTACCTCTGGGGCCAACGTCCTGACTTTC
TRBV30,NA,NA,TRBJ1-5,CAWSGEGRSNQPQHF,TGTGCCTGGAGTGGTGAGGGTCGGTCGAATCAGCCCCAGCATTTT
TRBV15,NA,TRBD2,TRBJ2-7,CATSRVGLAAYEQYF,TGTGCCACCAGCAGGGTTGGACTAGCGGCTTACGAGCAGTACTTC
TRBV7-2,NA,NA,TRBJ2-7,CASSSNQGLNYEQYF,TGTGCCAGCAGCTCCAACCAGGGGCTTAACTACGAGCAGTACTTC
TRBV6-2/TRBV6-3,NA,TRBD2,TRBJ2-1,CASSRIPAGGTPDEQFF,TGTGCCAGCAGCCGAATTCCAGCGGGGGGCACTCCGGATGAGCAGTTCTTC
TRBV4-1,once,TRBD1,TRBJ1-4,CASSQDCEDRAQEKLFF,TGCGCCAGCAGCCAAGATTGTGAGGACAGGGCTCAAGAAAAACTGTTTTTT
TRBV20-1,NA,TRBD2,TRBJ2-3,CSASLSGSSDTQYF,TGCAGTGCTAGTCTGAGCGGGAGTTCAGATACGCAGTATTTT
TRBV7-9,NA,TRBD1,TRBJ2-2,CASSLQGAFAGELFF,TGTGCCAGCAGCCTACAGGGGGCCTTCGCCGGGGAGCTGTTTTTT
TRBV30,NA,NA,TRBJ1-5,CAWSVGEGDNQPQHF,TGTGCCTGGAGTGTGGGGGAGGGGGACAATCAGCCCCAGCATTTT
TRBV29-1,NA,NA,TRBJ2-4,CSEEGALRNIQYF,TGCAGCGAGGAAGGGGCCCTCAGAAACATTCAGTACTTC
TRBV27,NA,NA,TRBJ2-2,CASRDRDWGTGELFF,TGTGCCAGCAGAGACCGGGACTGGGGGACCGGGGAGCTGTTTTTT
TRBV2,NA,TRBD2,TRBJ2-5,CASSGGGRETQYF,TGTGCCAGCAGTGGGGGCGGGAGAGAGACCCAGTACTTC
TRBV6-6,NA,TRBD2,TRBJ2-3,CASGGLATDTQYF,TGTGCCAGCGGCGGACTAGCAACGGATACGCAGTATTTT
TRBV2,NA,NA,TRBJ2-5,CASKLVPQETQYF,TGTGCCAGCAAACTAGTGCCCCAAGAGACCCAGTACTTC
TRBV6-6,NA,NA,TRBJ1-1,CASSYSQGLMNTEAFF,TGTGCCAGCAGTTACTCCCAGGGGCTGATGAACACTGAAGCTTTCTTT
TRBV6-1,NA,TRBD1,TRBJ1-2,CASSVSDRASIYGYTF,TGTGCCAGCAGTGTTTCGGACAGGGCCTCGATCTATGGCTACACCTTC
TRBV12-3/TRBV12-4,NA,NA,TRBJ2-3,CASRDRSTDTQYF,TGTGCCAGCAGGGACAGAAGCACAGATACGCAGTATTTT
TRBV28,NA,TRBD2,TRBJ2-7,CASSSLAGGIDEQYF,TGTGCCAGCAGCTCCCTAGCGGGGGGGATCGACGAGCAGTACTTC
TRBV7-8,NA,TRBD1,TRBJ1-2,CASSMDRVIYTNYGYTF,TGTGCCAGCAGCATGGACAGGGTAATCTACACTAACTATGGCTACACCTTC
TRBV5-6,NA,NA,TRBJ1-1,CASSLGGQTATAEAFF,TGTGCCAGCAGCTTGGGAGGGCAGACCGCTACGGCTGAAGCTTTCTTT
TRBV11-3,NA,NA,TRBJ2-3,CASSLGEASKDTQYF,TGTGCCAGCAGCTTAGGAGAAGCAAGTAAGGATACGCAGTATTTT
TRBV15,NA,NA,TRBJ2-2,CATSSLGRGELFF,TGTGCCACCAGCAGTCTGGGCAGGGGGGAGCTGTTTTTT
TRBV24-1,NA,TRBD1,TRBJ1-2,CATSDGQGLIYGYTF,TGTGCCACCAGTGACGGACAGGGCCTGATCTATGGCTACACCTTC